This TCR beta chain stems from a study of human T cells and chemical hapten exposure listed by TCRdb under 2021. With respect to the entire study: For sensitization, 2% DPC in acetone was applied to an approximately 2 cm by approximately 2 cm area of upper inner arm skin. Patients additionally received weekly therapeutic DPC doses to the scalp throughout the roughly 26-week study period. Patch tests used Finn chambers with 0.01% DPC on the upper back, scored after 6 days by International Contact Dermatitis Research Group standards. The mostly female patient cohort included alopecia areata with under or over 50% scalp involvement, alopecia totalis and alopecia universalis. The libraries were sequenced as a pool, and the TCR yield per sample differed mostly because of small variations in library volumes within the pool. In alopecia patients, the study followed how the peripheral blood TCR repertoire changed in vivo over primary and secondary sensitization to diphenylcyclopropenone (DPC), a hapten. Blood samples were taken from patients before sensitization (week 0) and then at 2, 6 and about 24 weeks after DPC sensitization. Blood for TCR sequencing was provided by twenty-nine alopecia patients at one to four time points (pre-sensitization, 2, 6 and 24 weeks).

This clonotype was seen only a few times. The clone's antigen remains unknown. No much larger clone exists at a distance of one base, and base qualities are not known. V ends up 4 bases short and J 5 bases short, with an unmatched junction base count of 10. The CDR3 contains 16 residues, cysteine and phenylalanine counted. The kept DNA is CDR3 alone, 48 bases in frame from the first base. CDR1 and CDR2 were assigned from the germline V gene (reference sequence) as SGHNT and YYREEE. What the time point label conveys for this sample: patch test 1, 2 weeks after DPC sensitization. Read against the paper, the sample's treatment or condition label means: therapeutic diphenylcyclopropenone sensitization with weekly scalp DPC. Blood at each patch-test visit was drawn before the patch test was applied. To be eligible, patients had to be aged 18 to 70, diagnosed with alopecia and judged suitable for DPC therapy, while pregnant patients were excluded. Total RNA was extracted from unfractionated whole blood that had been collected in Tempus Blood RNA tubes.

The library came from RACE. For sequencing, a NextSeq 500 was employed. Library preparation attached unique molecular identifiers to individual cDNA molecules for quantitative, reproducible TCR counting. Both TCR alpha and TCR beta chains were sequenced from each blood RNA sample. From the authors' description of their analysis: Samples had a median of approximately 96,000 TCRs, with a range from roughly 23,224 to 700,000. The Decombinator software suite was used to annotate the V, J and CDR3 of the TCR reads. To make PS versus PT1 abundance plots, every sample was subsampled to the same number of TCRs (28,000). TCRs were defined as expanded if absent before sensitization and observed at least eight times at the 2-week time point. TCRdb reworked the public reads: Q25 trimming with fastp, MiXCR clone assembly, productive beta chains retained. Identical CDR3 protein sequences are pooled into one entry, listed with their most common genes and DNA. The V and J calls reflect TCRdb's pipeline rather than the authors' work. The table for this sample lists around 99,000 distinct CDR3 sequences; around 11% of them were counted only once. Of the sample, roughly 2.1% is held by the ten largest clones.

General conclusions and limits of the study: Repeated subsampling changed both the strength of the expansion versus patch-test correlation and the threshold at which the correlation became significant. The number of TCRs above 1 in 1000 frequency did not change with DPC sensitization; there was no evidence of global repertoire structure alterations. Compared with pre-sensitization or healthy control sets, expanded TCRs formed significantly more large CDR3 similarity clusters, which is consistent with antigen-driven responses. Because all patients had alopecia, a presumed autoimmune disease, the immune response of the patients might differ from that of healthy individuals. A positive correlation was found between the number of PT1 expanded TCRs and patch test score, with significance reached at thresholds 8, 16 and 32 but not 4.

This receptor chain uses TRBV5-4 and TRBJ2-7; the junction holds 12 bases that match TRBD2. The sample in question was whole blood, obtained in connection with sensitization to the hapten diphenylcyclopropenone (DPC). The TCR was taken from a woman aged 40 to 50 with alopecia areata. Some clones in this sample may be carry-over from other donors' samples. Read as DNA, the sequence is TGTGCCAGCAGCGCGACTACTAGCGGGAGGAGAAACGAGCAGTACTTC. This is translated as CASSATTSGRRNEQYF.